The rows below give T cell receptor beta chains drawn from one sample of a study of cytomegalovirus exposure and HLA in healthy donors. Profiled with immunoSEQ multiplex PCR; TCRdb holds only in-frame clones, not every one. The sample has 250,000 or so clones, about 80% seen once. Input material: PBMCs. The receptor source for this set is an older woman in good health and CMV-seropositive. Both conserved end residues are part of each CDR3. D genes are given only for firm matches. Clone size is stated in some rows and not others, as once, few, many or a class when expanded.

cdr3_aa: CASSVFGGTTFF; cdr3_nt: TGTGCCAGCAGCGTATTCGGGGGTACGACTTTCTTT; d_call: NA; v_call: TRBV9; clone_size: NA; j_call: TRBJ1-1
cdr3_aa: CASSTGLENTIYF; cdr3_nt: TGTGCCAGCTCAACGGGTCTGGAAAACACCATATATTTT; d_call: NA; v_call: TRBV18; clone_size: NA; j_call: TRBJ1-3
cdr3_aa: CASSLTGASSYEQYF; cdr3_nt: TGTGCCAGTAGCTTGACAGGGGCCAGCTCCTACGAGCAGTACTTC; d_call: TRBD1; v_call: TRBV19; clone_size: NA; j_call: TRBJ2-7
cdr3_aa: CASSWTGVTEAFF; cdr3_nt: TGTGCCAGCAGCTGGACAGGGGTAACTGAAGCTTTCTTT; d_call: TRBD1; v_call: TRBV6-5; clone_size: NA; j_call: TRBJ1-1
cdr3_aa: CASSQDAGDNEQFF; cdr3_nt: TGTGCCAGCAGCCAAGATGCCGGGGACAATGAGCAGTTCTTC; d_call: NA; v_call: TRBV4-2; clone_size: NA; j_call: TRBJ2-1
cdr3_aa: CASSSGGVSLEAFF; cdr3_nt: TGCGCCAGCAGTTCTGGGGGGGTAAGTCTCGAAGCTTTCTTT; d_call: NA; v_call: TRBV5-1; clone_size: NA; j_call: TRBJ1-1
cdr3_aa: CASSEPSGTSGRAQETQYF; cdr3_nt: TGTGCCAGCAGTGAACCCTCCGGGACTAGCGGGAGGGCCCAAGAGACCCAGTACTTC; d_call: TRBD2; v_call: TRBV2; clone_size: NA; j_call: TRBJ2-5
cdr3_aa: CASSETPGTFYEQYF; cdr3_nt: TGTGCCAGCAGTGAAACCCCCGGGACATTCTACGAGCAGTACTTC; d_call: NA; v_call: TRBV6-1; clone_size: NA; j_call: TRBJ2-7
cdr3_aa: CASSSLAGTNTGELFF; cdr3_nt: TGTGCCAGCAGTTCTCTAGCGGGAACGAACACCGGGGAGCTGTTTTTT; d_call: TRBD2; v_call: TRBV27; clone_size: NA; j_call: TRBJ2-2
cdr3_aa: CAIRGVYNEQFF; cdr3_nt: TGTGCCATCCGGGGGGTCTACAATGAGCAGTTCTTC; d_call: TRBD2; v_call: TRBV10-3; clone_size: NA; j_call: TRBJ2-1
cdr3_aa: CASSLQGQNTEAFF; cdr3_nt: TGTGCCAGCAGCTTGCAGGGACAGAACACTGAAGCTTTCTTT; d_call: NA; v_call: TRBV5-4; clone_size: NA; j_call: TRBJ1-1
cdr3_aa: CASSLSVGLAMNTGELFF; cdr3_nt: TGCGCCAGCAGCTTGTCGGTGGGACTAGCGATGAACACCGGGGAGCTGTTTTTT; d_call: TRBD2; v_call: TRBV5-1; clone_size: NA; j_call: TRBJ2-2
cdr3_aa: CASSVTVNTEAFF; cdr3_nt: TGTGCCAGCAGTGTCACAGTGAACACTGAAGCTTTCTTT; d_call: NA; v_call: TRBV6-4; clone_size: NA; j_call: TRBJ1-1
cdr3_aa: CASTSPASSTETQYF; cdr3_nt: TGTGCCAGCACCTCCCCGGCTAGCTCGACGGAGACCCAGTACTTC; d_call: NA; v_call: TRBV28; clone_size: NA; j_call: TRBJ2-5
cdr3_aa: CASSMAARYYEQYF; cdr3_nt: TGTGCCAGTAGTATGGCAGCGAGGTACTACGAGCAGTACTTC; d_call: NA; v_call: TRBV19; clone_size: NA; j_call: TRBJ2-7
cdr3_aa: CASSFLGGRQGTQYF; cdr3_nt: TGTGCCAGCAGTTTTTTGGGAGGGCGGCAAGGGACCCAGTACTTC; d_call: TRBD2; v_call: TRBV27; clone_size: NA; j_call: TRBJ2-5
cdr3_aa: CASSPDRVGDTEAFF; cdr3_nt: TGTGCCAGCAGCCCGGACAGGGTTGGGGACACTGAAGCTTTCTTT; d_call: TRBD1; v_call: TRBV7-9; clone_size: NA; j_call: TRBJ1-1
cdr3_aa: CASSITNRNQPQHF; cdr3_nt: TGTGCCAGTAGTATCACTAACAGGAATCAGCCCCAGCATTTT; d_call: NA; v_call: TRBV19; clone_size: NA; j_call: TRBJ1-5
cdr3_aa: CALNTGELFF; cdr3_nt: TGTGCCCTTAACACCGGGGAGCTGTTTTTT; d_call: NA; v_call: TRBV30; clone_size: NA; j_call: TRBJ2-2
cdr3_aa: CASSHSTGTRNTIYF; cdr3_nt: TGCGCCAGCAGCCACAGTACAGGGACAAGAAACACCATATATTTT; d_call: NA; v_call: TRBV4-1; clone_size: once; j_call: TRBJ1-3
cdr3_aa: CAIGLAELTDTQYF; cdr3_nt: TGTGCCATCGGACTAGCGGAGCTCACAGATACGCAGTATTTT; d_call: TRBD2; v_call: TRBV10-3; clone_size: NA; j_call: TRBJ2-3
cdr3_aa: CSVLRTGLANYGYTF; cdr3_nt: TGCAGCGTCCTCAGGACAGGCCTAGCTAACTATGGCTACACCTTC; d_call: TRBD1; v_call: TRBV29-1; clone_size: NA; j_call: TRBJ1-2
cdr3_aa: CASSSGSSYNEQFF; cdr3_nt: TGTGCCAGCAGCAGCGGGAGTTCCTACAATGAGCAGTTCTTC; d_call: TRBD2; v_call: TRBV28; clone_size: NA; j_call: TRBJ2-1
cdr3_aa: CASSPTRLDAQSGYHFPTDTQYF; cdr3_nt: TGTGCCAGCAGTCCAACACGACTAGACGCCCAAAGCGGTTATCACTTCCCCACAGATACGCAGTATTTT; d_call: NA; v_call: TRBV28; clone_size: few; j_call: TRBJ2-3
cdr3_aa: CASSLGQNNMNTEAFF; cdr3_nt: TGCGCCAGCAGCTTGGGACAAAACAACATGAACACTGAAGCTTTCTTT; d_call: NA; v_call: TRBV5-1; clone_size: NA; j_call: TRBJ1-1
cdr3_aa: CARRGTSGTGELFF; cdr3_nt: TGTGCCAGAAGGGGGACTAGCGGGACCGGGGAGCTGTTTTTT; d_call: NA; v_call: TRBV21-1; clone_size: NA; j_call: TRBJ2-2
cdr3_aa: CASQTAKGDSYNEQFF; cdr3_nt: TGTGCCAGCCAAACAGCCAAAGGGGACTCCTACAATGAGCAGTTCTTC; d_call: NA; v_call: TRBV18; clone_size: NA; j_call: TRBJ2-1
cdr3_aa: CASSFFSGKNNEQFF; cdr3_nt: TGTGCCAGCAGCTTTTTCAGCGGGAAAAACAATGAGCAGTTCTTC; d_call: TRBD2; v_call: TRBV11-3; clone_size: NA; j_call: TRBJ2-1
cdr3_aa: CASSSTTFGEQFF; cdr3_nt: TGTGCCAGCAGTAGCACGACTTTTGGTGAGCAGTTCTTC; d_call: NA; v_call: TRBV6-4; clone_size: NA; j_call: TRBJ2-1
cdr3_aa: CASALRQSGYTF; cdr3_nt: TGTGCCAGCGCCCTGCGACAAAGCGGCTACACCTTC; d_call: NA; v_call: TRBV6-6; clone_size: NA; j_call: TRBJ1-2
cdr3_aa: CASSWTHSTDTQYF; cdr3_nt: TGTGCCAGTAGTTGGACACATAGCACAGATACGCAGTATTTT; d_call: NA; v_call: TRBV19; clone_size: NA; j_call: TRBJ2-3
cdr3_aa: CATSETSGYLGETQYF; cdr3_nt: TGTGCCACCAGCGAGACTAGCGGGTACCTCGGGGAGACCCAGTACTTC; d_call: TRBD2; v_call: TRBV15; clone_size: NA; j_call: TRBJ2-5
cdr3_aa: CASSHSLAVVGGTQYF; cdr3_nt: TGTGCCAGCAGCCATTCACTAGCGGTTGTCGGGGGTACGCAGTATTTT; d_call: TRBD2; v_call: TRBV7-9; clone_size: NA; j_call: TRBJ2-3
cdr3_aa: CASSDPTGEDGETQYF; cdr3_nt: TGCGCCAGCAGTGACCCGACAGGTGAAGATGGAGAGACCCAGTACTTC; d_call: NA; v_call: TRBV10-2; clone_size: NA; j_call: TRBJ2-5
cdr3_aa: CASSLVLPAARGEQFF; cdr3_nt: TGTGCCAGCAGCTTAGTTCTCCCAGCAGCCAGGGGTGAGCAGTTCTTC; d_call: NA; v_call: TRBV11-2; clone_size: once; j_call: TRBJ2-1
cdr3_aa: CASSSTGTGYSGYTF; cdr3_nt: TGTGCCAGCAGCTCGACCGGGACAGGGTACTCTGGCTACACCTTC; d_call: TRBD1; v_call: TRBV7-9; clone_size: NA; j_call: TRBJ1-2
cdr3_aa: CASSQNRDTEAFF; cdr3_nt: TGCGCCAGCAGCCAGAACAGGGACACTGAAGCTTTCTTT; d_call: NA; v_call: TRBV4-1; clone_size: NA; j_call: TRBJ1-1
cdr3_aa: CASRRTGMNTEAFF; cdr3_nt: TGTGCCAGTAGGCGGACAGGGATGAACACTGAAGCTTTCTTT; d_call: TRBD1; v_call: TRBV19; clone_size: NA; j_call: TRBJ1-1
cdr3_aa: CASSYGPYEQYF; cdr3_nt: TGTGCCAGCAGTTATGGCCCCTACGAGCAGTACTTC; d_call: NA; v_call: TRBV6-5; clone_size: NA; j_call: TRBJ2-7
cdr3_aa: CASSARTSGRIGELFF; cdr3_nt: TGTGCCAGCAGCGCCAGGACTAGCGGGAGGATCGGGGAGCTGTTTTTT; d_call: TRBD2; v_call: TRBV9; clone_size: NA; j_call: TRBJ2-2
cdr3_aa: CSASNGNTIYF; cdr3_nt: TGCAGTGCTAGCAATGGAAACACCATATATTTT; d_call: NA; v_call: TRBV20-1; clone_size: NA; j_call: TRBJ1-3